Listed below are T cell receptor beta chains from one sample, sequenced in a study of T cells in localized non-small cell lung cancer. Sequencing used immunoSEQ multiplex PCR; TCRdb keeps in-frame clones, though not all of them. The data contain tens of thousands of clones, just under 85% of them seen just once; the ten biggest clones take up about 14%. Here the sequenced sample was peripheral blood, taken before any cancer treatment. The receptors derive from a female donor at least 60 years old with stage I lung adenocarcinoma. Each CDR3 is given without its conserved first and last residue. Fields, in order: CDR3 protein, V gene, J gene.

CDR3aa: ARGSAGLFNSPLH
v_gene: TRBV2
j_gene: TRBJ1-6

CDR3aa: ASSTPSGANVLT
v_gene: TRBV28
j_gene: TRBJ2-6

CDR3aa: ASSGRGSGTIPGELF
v_gene: TRBV2
j_gene: TRBJ2-2

CDR3aa: ASSRGTDYEQY
v_gene: TRBV18
j_gene: TRBJ2-7

CDR3aa: ASSQEAAKLREQY
v_gene: TRBV4-1
j_gene: TRBJ2-7

CDR3aa: ASSFKGSAGQH
v_gene: TRBV28
j_gene: TRBJ1-5

CDR3aa: AWSVGWGGDEAF
v_gene: TRBV30
j_gene: TRBJ1-1

CDR3aa: ASSSGDRAYGYT
v_gene: TRBV5-4
j_gene: TRBJ1-2

CDR3aa: ATFLGQGGNEQF
v_gene: TRBV10-3
j_gene: TRBJ2-1

CDR3aa: ASSPQHANTGELF
v_gene: TRBV18
j_gene: TRBJ2-2

CDR3aa: ASREGTDTQY
v_gene: TRBV5-1
j_gene: TRBJ2-3

CDR3aa: ALSRTEKNNEQF
v_gene: TRBV30
j_gene: TRBJ2-1

CDR3aa: ASRKNPPLTSGSYNEQF
v_gene: TRBV2
j_gene: TRBJ2-1

CDR3aa: ASSIDFDRQLH
v_gene: TRBV19
j_gene: TRBJ1-6

CDR3aa: ASRAYNTEAF
v_gene: TRBV19
j_gene: TRBJ1-1

CDR3aa: ASSFRRVQGGGNEQF
v_gene: TRBV7-3
j_gene: TRBJ2-1

CDR3aa: ASSIKGTGGPNQPQH
v_gene: TRBV19
j_gene: TRBJ1-5

CDR3aa: ASSANRVGGYT
v_gene: TRBV7-3
j_gene: TRBJ1-2

CDR3aa: ASSASGTTNEKLF
v_gene: TRBV5-1
j_gene: TRBJ1-4

CDR3aa: ASSLVKETQY
v_gene: TRBV5-1
j_gene: TRBJ2-5

CDR3aa: ASSYSSEGTEAF
v_gene: TRBV6-5
j_gene: TRBJ1-1

CDR3aa: ASTSPPRGGYT
v_gene: TRBV5-6
j_gene: TRBJ1-2

CDR3aa: ASSSGDYNEQF
v_gene: TRBV11-3
j_gene: TRBJ2-1

CDR3aa: AWSVWGDSYSYEQY
v_gene: TRBV30
j_gene: TRBJ2-7

CDR3aa: ASSDSKRGGINEQF
v_gene: TRBV6-4
j_gene: TRBJ2-1

CDR3aa: ASSPPRQVMNTEAF
v_gene: TRBV18
j_gene: TRBJ1-1

CDR3aa: ASKRAGWNTGELF
v_gene: TRBV19
j_gene: TRBJ2-2

CDR3aa: ASRLLGGGRETQY
v_gene: TRBV7-8
j_gene: TRBJ2-5

CDR3aa: ASSVTGDGYT
v_gene: TRBV28
j_gene: TRBJ1-2

CDR3aa: ASSLVSGSDVGDIQY
v_gene: TRBV5-6
j_gene: TRBJ2-4

CDR3aa: ASSINRAGGNGYT
v_gene: TRBV19
j_gene: TRBJ1-2

CDR3aa: ASSLVSANEKLF
v_gene: TRBV27
j_gene: TRBJ1-4

CDR3aa: ASSLGTGPLTNTEAF
v_gene: TRBV5-4
j_gene: TRBJ1-1

CDR3aa: ASSPLAGASGEQY
v_gene: TRBV4-2
j_gene: TRBJ2-7

CDR3aa: ASSAGQEYEQY
v_gene: TRBV5-1
j_gene: TRBJ2-7

CDR3aa: ASSSSYGEQF
v_gene: TRBV19
j_gene: TRBJ2-1

CDR3aa: ASSVVGPTNEKLF
v_gene: TRBV5-5
j_gene: TRBJ1-4

CDR3aa: ASRGGPSNQPQH
v_gene: TRBV19
j_gene: TRBJ1-5

CDR3aa: ASSQGPLGGVTGNTIY
v_gene: TRBV4-1
j_gene: TRBJ1-3

CDR3aa: ASSREGDTIY
v_gene: TRBV6-5
j_gene: TRBJ1-3

CDR3aa: ASSLVWRFDATNEKLF
v_gene: TRBV5-6
j_gene: TRBJ1-4

CDR3aa: AWSGLSPTGELF
v_gene: TRBV30
j_gene: TRBJ2-2

CDR3aa: ASSSWNPRGQQY
v_gene: TRBV6-5
j_gene: TRBJ2-7

CDR3aa: ASSSQKWTGGAYGYT
v_gene: TRBV5-8
j_gene: TRBJ1-2

CDR3aa: ASSHRVFTDTQY
v_gene: TRBV14
j_gene: TRBJ2-3

CDR3aa: ASSESGKTRQTF
v_gene: TRBV10-1
j_gene: TRBJ1-1